This T cell receptor beta chain came from a study of blood T cell repertoires in COVID-19. As for the study in general: The samples span acute and convalescent COVID-19 from the United States, Italy and Spain. T cells, B-cell-depleted T cells, or PBMCs provided the cDNA or gDNA that served as material.

Seattle patient enrollment occurred during active infection, with longitudinal follow-up thereafter. Per the study methods: Estimation of nucleated cell counts relied on the amplification of reference gene primers. TCRdb's copy holds only in-frame clones and misses some; the assay was immunoSEQ multiplex PCR. D and trimming were read from the DNA, whereas the V and J calls and clone size are those reported in that table. This sample has nearly 350,000 clones, with around nine tenths found just once. The sample was peripheral blood. The sequence was obtained from a woman aged 70 to 79 with COVID-19, enrolled during active disease.

In DNA, the CDR3 is TGTGCCAGCAACCGGGGCCAAGAGACCCAGTACTTC. As protein: CASNRGQETQYF. This chain uses TRBV2 with TRBJ2-5; weak D call: TRBD2 (5 bases). V gave up 7 bases and J gave up 1 base, with 7 bases separating them. CDR3 length: 12 residues. Germline V gene sequence: CDR1 SNHLY, CDR2 FYNNEI. Looking up the rest from reference TRBV2 and TRBJ2-5 gives the full variable domain: EPEVTQTPSHQVTQMGQEVILRCVPISNHLYFYWYRQILGQKVEFLVSFYNNEISEKSEIFDDQFSVERPDGSNFTLKIRSTKLEDSAMYFCASNRGQETQYFGPGTRLLVL.